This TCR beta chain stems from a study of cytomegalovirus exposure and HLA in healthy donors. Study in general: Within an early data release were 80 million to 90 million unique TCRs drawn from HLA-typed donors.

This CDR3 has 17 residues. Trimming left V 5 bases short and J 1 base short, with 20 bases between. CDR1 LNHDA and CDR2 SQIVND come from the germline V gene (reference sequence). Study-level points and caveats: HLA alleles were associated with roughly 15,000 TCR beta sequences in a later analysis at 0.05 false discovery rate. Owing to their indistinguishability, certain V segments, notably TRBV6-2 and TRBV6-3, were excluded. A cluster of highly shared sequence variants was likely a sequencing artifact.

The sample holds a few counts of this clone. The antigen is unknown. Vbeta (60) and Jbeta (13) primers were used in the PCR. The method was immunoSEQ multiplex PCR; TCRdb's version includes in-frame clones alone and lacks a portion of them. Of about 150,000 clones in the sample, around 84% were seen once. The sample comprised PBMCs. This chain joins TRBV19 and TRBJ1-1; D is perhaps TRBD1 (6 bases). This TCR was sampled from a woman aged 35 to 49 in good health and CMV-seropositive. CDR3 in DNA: TGTGCCAGTAGTCTCCTCGGGACACTGGAGAGGAACACTGAAGCTTTCTTT. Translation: CASSLLGTLERNTEAFF.